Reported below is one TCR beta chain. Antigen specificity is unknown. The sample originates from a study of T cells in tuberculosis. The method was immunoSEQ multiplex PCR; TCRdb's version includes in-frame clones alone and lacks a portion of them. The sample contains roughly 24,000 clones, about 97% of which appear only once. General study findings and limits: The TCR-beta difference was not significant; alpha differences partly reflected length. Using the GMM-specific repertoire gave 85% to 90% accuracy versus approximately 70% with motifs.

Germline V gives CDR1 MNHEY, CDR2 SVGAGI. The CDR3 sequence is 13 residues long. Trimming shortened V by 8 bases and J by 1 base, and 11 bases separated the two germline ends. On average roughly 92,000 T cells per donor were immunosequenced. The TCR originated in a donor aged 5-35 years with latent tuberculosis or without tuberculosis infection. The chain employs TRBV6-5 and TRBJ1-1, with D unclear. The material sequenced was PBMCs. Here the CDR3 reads CASFFNRNTEAFF. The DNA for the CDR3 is TGTGCCAGCTTTTTCAACAGGAACACTGAAGCTTTCTTT.